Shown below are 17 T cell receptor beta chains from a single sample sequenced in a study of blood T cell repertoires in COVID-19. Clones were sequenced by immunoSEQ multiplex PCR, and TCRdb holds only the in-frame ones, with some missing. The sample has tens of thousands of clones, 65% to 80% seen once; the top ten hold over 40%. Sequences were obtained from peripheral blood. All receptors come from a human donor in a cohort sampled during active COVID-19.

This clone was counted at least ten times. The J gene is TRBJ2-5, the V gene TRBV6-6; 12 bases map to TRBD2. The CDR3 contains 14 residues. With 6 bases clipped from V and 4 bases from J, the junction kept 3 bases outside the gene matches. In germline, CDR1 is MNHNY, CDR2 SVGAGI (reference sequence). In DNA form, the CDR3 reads TGTGCCAGCAGATCGACTAGCGGGAGAGAGACCCAGTACTTC. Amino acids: CASRSTSGRETQYF.

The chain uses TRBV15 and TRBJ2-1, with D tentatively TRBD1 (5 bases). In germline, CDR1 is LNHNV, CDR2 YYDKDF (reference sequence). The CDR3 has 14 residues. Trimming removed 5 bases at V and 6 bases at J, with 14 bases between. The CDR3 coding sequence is TGTGCCACCAGCGGGGCTAGAGGTGCCAATGAGCAGTTCTTC. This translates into CATSGARGANEQFF.

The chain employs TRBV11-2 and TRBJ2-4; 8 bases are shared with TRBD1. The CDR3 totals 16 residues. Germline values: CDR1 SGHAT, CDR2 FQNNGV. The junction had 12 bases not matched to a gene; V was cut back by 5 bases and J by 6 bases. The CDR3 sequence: CASSAPEGQGRNIQYF. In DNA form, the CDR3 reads TGTGCCAGCAGCGCACCGGAAGGACAGGGCAGAAACATTCAGTACTTC. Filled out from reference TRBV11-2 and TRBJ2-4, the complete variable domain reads EAGVAQSPRYKIIEKRQSVAFWCNPISGHATLYWYQQILGQGPKLLIQFQNNGVVDDSQLPKDRFSAERLKGVDSTLKIQPAKLEDSAVYLCASSAPEGQGRNIQYFGAGTRLSVL.

This chain's CDR3 is CASSAQQNYEQYF. The CDR3, as DNA: TGTGCCAGCAGCGCTCAACAAAACTACGAGCAGTACTTC. This chain connects TRBV9 to TRBJ2-7; D call uncertain. CDR3 length: 13 residues. Deletions cut 3 bases from V and 3 bases from J, with 10 bases between. Germline CDR1 is SGDLS and CDR2 is YYNGEE.

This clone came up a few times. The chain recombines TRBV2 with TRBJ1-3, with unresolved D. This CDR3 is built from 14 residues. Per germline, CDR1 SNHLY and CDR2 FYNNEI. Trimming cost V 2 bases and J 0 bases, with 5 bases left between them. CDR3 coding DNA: TGTGCCAGCAGTGAACGGTTCTCTGGAAACACCATATATTTT. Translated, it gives CASSERFSGNTIYF.

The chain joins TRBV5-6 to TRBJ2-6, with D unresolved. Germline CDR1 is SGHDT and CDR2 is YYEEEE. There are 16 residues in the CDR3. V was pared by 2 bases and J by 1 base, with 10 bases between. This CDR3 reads CASSLWSESGANVLTF. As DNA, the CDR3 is TGTGCCAGCAGCTTATGGAGTGAGTCTGGGGCCAACGTCCTGACTTTC.

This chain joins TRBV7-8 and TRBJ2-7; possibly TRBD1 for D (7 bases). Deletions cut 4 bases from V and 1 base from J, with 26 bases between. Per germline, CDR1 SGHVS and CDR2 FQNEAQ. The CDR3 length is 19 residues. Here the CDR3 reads CASSYQQGLARATSYEQYF. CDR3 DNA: TGTGCCAGCAGCTACCAACAGGGGCTAGCGCGAGCTACGTCCTACGAGCAGTACTTC.

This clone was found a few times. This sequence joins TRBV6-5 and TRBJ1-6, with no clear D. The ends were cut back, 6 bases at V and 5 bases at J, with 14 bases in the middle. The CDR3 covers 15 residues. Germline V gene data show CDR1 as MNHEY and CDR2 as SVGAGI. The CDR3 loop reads CASSPTGSNNSPLHF. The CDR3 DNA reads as TGTGCCAGCAGCCCAACCGGGAGCAATAATTCACCCCTCCACTTT.

CDR3 in amino acids: CASRTTGTGRLWGTDTQYF. The CDR3 region has the DNA TGTGCCAGCAGAACGACCGGGACAGGGAGGCTTTGGGGCACAGATACGCAGTATTTT. The chain uses TRBV28 and TRBJ2-3, with TRBD1 matching over 9 bases. Losses at the gene ends were 6 bases for V and 1 base for J; bases not matched to a gene: 17. CDR1 is MDHEN and CDR2 is SYDVKM in the germline V gene. This CDR3 region has 19 residues.

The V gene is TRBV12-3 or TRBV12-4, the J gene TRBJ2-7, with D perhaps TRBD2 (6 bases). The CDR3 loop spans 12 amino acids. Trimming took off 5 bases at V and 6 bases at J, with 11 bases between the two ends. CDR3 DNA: TGTGCCAGCAGTCTTAAGGGAGGCGAGCAGTACTTC. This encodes CASSLKGGEQYF.

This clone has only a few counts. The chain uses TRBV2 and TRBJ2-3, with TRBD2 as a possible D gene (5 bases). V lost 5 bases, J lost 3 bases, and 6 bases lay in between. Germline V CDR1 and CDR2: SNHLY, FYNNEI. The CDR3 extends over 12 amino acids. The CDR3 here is CASSSGTDTQYF. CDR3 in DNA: TGTGCCAGCAGTTCGGGAACAGATACGCAGTATTTT. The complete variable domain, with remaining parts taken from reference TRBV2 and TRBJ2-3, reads EPEVTQTPSHQVTQMGQEVILRCVPISNHLYFYWYRQILGQKVEFLVSFYNNEISEKSEIFDDQFSVERPDGSNFTLKIRSTKLEDSAMYFCASSSGTDTQYFGPGTRLTVL.

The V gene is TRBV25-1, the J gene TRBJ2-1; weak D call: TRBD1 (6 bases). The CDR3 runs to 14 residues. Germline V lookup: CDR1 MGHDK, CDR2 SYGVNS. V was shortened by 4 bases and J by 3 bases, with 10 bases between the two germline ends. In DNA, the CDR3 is TGTGCCAGCAGTGTCGGCAGGGGCTACAATGAGCAGTTCTTC. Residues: CASSVGRGYNEQFF.

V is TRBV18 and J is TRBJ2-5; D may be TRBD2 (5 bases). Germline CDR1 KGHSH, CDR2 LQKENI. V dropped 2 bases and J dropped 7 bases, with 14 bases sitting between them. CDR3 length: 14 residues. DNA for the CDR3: TGTGCCAGCTCACCAGCGGGCGGAAAGGGGACCCAGTACTTC. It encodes CASSPAGGKGTQYF.

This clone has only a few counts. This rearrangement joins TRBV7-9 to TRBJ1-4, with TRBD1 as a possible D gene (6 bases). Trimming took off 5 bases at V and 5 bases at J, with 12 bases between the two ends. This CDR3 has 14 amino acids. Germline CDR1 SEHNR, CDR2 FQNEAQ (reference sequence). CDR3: CASSDAGANEKLFF. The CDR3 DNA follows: TGTGCCAGCAGCGATGCAGGGGCGAATGAAAAACTGTTTTTT. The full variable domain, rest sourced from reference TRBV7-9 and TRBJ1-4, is DTGVSQNPRHKITKRGQNVTFRCDPISEHNRLYWYRQTLGQGPEFLTYFQNEAQLEKSRLLSDRFSAERPKGSFSTLEIQRTEQGDSAMYLCASSDAGANEKLFFGSGTQLSVL.

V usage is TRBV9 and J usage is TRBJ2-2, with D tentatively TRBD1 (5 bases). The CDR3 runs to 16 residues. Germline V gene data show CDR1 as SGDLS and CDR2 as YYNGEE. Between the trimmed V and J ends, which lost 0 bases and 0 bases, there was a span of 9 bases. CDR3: CASSVGQNANTGELFF. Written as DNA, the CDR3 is TGTGCCAGCAGCGTAGGACAGAACGCGAACACCGGGGAGCTGTTTTTT.

The CDR3 loop is CASKGTGGNTEAFF. The CDR3 DNA is TGTGCCAGCAAGGGGACAGGGGGGAACACTGAAGCTTTCTTT. V is TRBV2 and J is TRBJ1-1; TRBD1 matches at 11 bases. The V segment lost 7 bases and the J segment 1 base; nucleotides outside the gene matches: 2. The CDR3 extends over 14 amino acids. Per the germline V gene, CDR1 is SNHLY and CDR2 is FYNNEI. Based on the CDR3 plus reference TRBV2 and TRBJ1-1, the full variable domain is EPEVTQTPSHQVTQMGQEVILRCVPISNHLYFYWYRQILGQKVEFLVSFYNNEISEKSEIFDDQFSVERPDGSNFTLKIRSTKLEDSAMYFCASKGTGGNTEAFFGQGTRLTVV.

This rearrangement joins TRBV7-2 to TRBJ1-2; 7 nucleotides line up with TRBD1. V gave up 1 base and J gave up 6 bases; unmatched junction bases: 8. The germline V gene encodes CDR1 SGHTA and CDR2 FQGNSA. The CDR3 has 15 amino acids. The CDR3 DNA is TGTGCCAGCAGCTTAGGGAATAGCAGGGGGAATGGCTACACCTTC. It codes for CASSLGNSRGNGYTF.